Detailed here is one T cell receptor beta chain. The data were produced by immunoSEQ multiplex PCR, yet TCRdb's version contains in-frame clones alone and is incomplete. The sample lists 2 million to 2.5 million clones, 85% to 95% seen once, with about 0.39% in the top ten. The V gene lost 1 base and the J gene lost 7 bases, with 19 bases spanning the gap. Germline V gene sequence: CDR1 LNHNV, CDR2 YYDKDF (reference sequence). The CDR3 has 16 amino acids. The data originate from a study of shared clonotypes between healthy human individuals. Whole-study context: A couple of female and three male donors aged 18 to 49 were enrolled.

The clonotype was recovered from a man aged 18 to 29 in good health. Some clones in this sample may be carry-over from other donors' samples. What was sequenced was naive CD4+ T cells from PBMCs. Subset in this sample: CD45RA+ positively selected. The chain uses TRBV15 and TRBJ1-2, with unresolved D. CDR3 nucleotides: TGTGCCACCAGCAGAGGGTCTTATACCGACGGCCTTGGCTACACCTTC. Residues: CATSRGSYTDGLGYTF.